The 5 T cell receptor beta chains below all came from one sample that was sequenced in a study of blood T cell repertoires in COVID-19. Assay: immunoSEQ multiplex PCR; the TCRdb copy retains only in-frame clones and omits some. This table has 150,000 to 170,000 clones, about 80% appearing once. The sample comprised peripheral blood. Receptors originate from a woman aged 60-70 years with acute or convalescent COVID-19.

The CDR3 region is CASSRSPDRFSGNTIYF. CDR3 sequence (DNA): TGTGCCAGCAGCCGAAGCCCGGACAGGTTCTCTGGAAACACCATATATTTT. The gene calls are TRBV6-6 and TRBJ1-3, with 7 bases fitting TRBD1. V lost 6 bases, J lost 0 bases, and 11 bases stayed unmatched. Germline loops: CDR1 MNHNY, CDR2 SVGAGI (reference sequence). This CDR3 spans 17 amino acids.

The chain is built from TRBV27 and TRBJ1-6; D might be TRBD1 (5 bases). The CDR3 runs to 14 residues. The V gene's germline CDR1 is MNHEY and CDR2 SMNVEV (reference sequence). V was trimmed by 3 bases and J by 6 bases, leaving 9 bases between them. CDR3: CASSLRQPNSPLHF. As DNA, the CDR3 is TGTGCCAGCAGTTTGCGACAGCCTAATTCACCCCTCCACTTT.

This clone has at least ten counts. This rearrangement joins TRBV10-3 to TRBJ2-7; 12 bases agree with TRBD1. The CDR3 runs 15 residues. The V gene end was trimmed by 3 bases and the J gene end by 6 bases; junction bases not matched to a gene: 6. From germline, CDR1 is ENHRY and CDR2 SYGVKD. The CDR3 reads CAISEYRDRGREQYF. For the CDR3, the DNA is TGTGCCATCAGTGAATACCGGGACAGGGGGCGCGAGCAGTACTTC.

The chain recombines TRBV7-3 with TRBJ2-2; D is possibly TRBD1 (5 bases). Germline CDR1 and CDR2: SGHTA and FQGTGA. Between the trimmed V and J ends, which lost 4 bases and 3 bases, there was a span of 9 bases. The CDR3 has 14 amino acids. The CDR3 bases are TGTGCCAGCAGCTGGGGCATGGACACCGGGGAGCTGTTTTTT. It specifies CASSWGMDTGELFF.

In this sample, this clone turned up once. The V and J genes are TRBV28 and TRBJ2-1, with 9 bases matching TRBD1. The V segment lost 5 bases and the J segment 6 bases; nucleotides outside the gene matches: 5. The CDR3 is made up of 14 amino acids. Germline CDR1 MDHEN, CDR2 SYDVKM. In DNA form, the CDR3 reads TGTGCCAGCAGTGGACAGGGGATACCCAATGAGCAGTTCTTC. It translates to CASSGQGIPNEQFF.